In this sample, the clone carrying this TCR beta chain turned up a few times. Germline V lookup: CDR1 MNHEY, CDR2 SMNVEV (reference sequence). The CDR3 runs 14 residues. V lost 6 bases and J 7 bases, leaving 16 bases between the germline ends. MiXCR, applied by TCRdb to the RT-PCR reads, yields one record per CDR3 protein. Of around 700,000 distinct CDR3 sequences listed, approximately 14% are singletons. The receptor comes from a female donor in good health, serving as a healthy control. What was sequenced was memory CD4+ T cells from blood. The chain is built from TRBV27 and TRBJ2-1; no firm D call. As DNA, the CDR3 is TGTGCCAGCAGCCCCAACCGGACGAGGAATGAGCAGTTCTTC. Encoded protein: CASSPNRTRNEQFF.